This TCR beta chain was profiled in a study of blood T cell repertoires in COVID-19. V lost 5 bases and J lost 7, with 18 bases in between. CDR3 length: 16 amino acids. CDR1 SNHLY and CDR2 FYNNEI come from the germline V gene. Using immunoSEQ multiplex PCR, the repertoire was profiled, and TCRdb retains in-frame clones only, with some absent. Of 90,000 to 120,000 clones listed, approximately 85% are singletons. Material for sequencing was peripheral blood. The clonotype comes from a human donor in a cohort sampled during active COVID-19. The chain carries TRBV2 and TRBJ1-6; D unclear. DNA for the CDR3: TGTGCCAGCAGTTCTGGGCGCGCCTTCCTAAATTCACCCCTCCACTTT. Its translation: CASSSGRAFLNSPLHF.